This paragraph covers one T cell receptor (beta chain) sequence. The same CDR3 also results from other DNA sequences found in this sample. The cohort excluded patients with autoimmune disease history or systemic immunosuppression. V was clipped by 3 bases and J by 5 bases, with 8 bases between them. From germline, CDR1 is MGHRA and CDR2 YSYEKL. This CDR3 spans 13 amino acids. This entry comes from a study of OX40 agonist ivuxolimab in advanced cancers. Measured with immunoSEQ multiplex PCR; TCRdb has only the in-frame clones, and not every one. This table holds tens of thousands of clones, 90% found once.

The chain uses TRBV4-1 and TRBJ2-1; a weak D match, TRBD2 (6 bases). The clonotype comes from an adult with an advanced solid tumor such as melanoma, head and neck, liver or kidney cancer. Sample: CD4+ or CD8+ T cells sorted from blood, taken in a trial of the OX40 agonist ivuxolimab. CDR3 sequence reads: CASSQDYHNEQFF. CDR3 DNA: TGCGCCAGCAGCCAGGACTATCACAATGAGCAGTTCTTC.